This entry is about one T cell receptor (beta chain). Using immunoSEQ multiplex PCR, the repertoire was profiled, and TCRdb retains in-frame clones only, with some absent. The table has 150,000 to 200,000 clones, 85% to 95% seen once. The source of the sample is a study of T cell responses to AZD1222 COVID-19 vaccine. V gave up 1 base and J gave up 7 bases, with 7 bases separating them. Per germline, CDR1 SGHTA and CDR2 FQGNSA. The CDR3 totals 12 residues. This sequence was found in an adult in good health. The rearrangement links TRBV7-2 to TRBJ1-1; no firm D call. The sequencing here drew on peripheral blood, taken on day 0 of AZD1222 vaccination. The CDR3 sequence is CASSLGGSEAFF. The DNA for the CDR3 is TGTGCCAGCAGCTTAGGTGGCAGTGAAGCTTTCTTT.